This TCR beta chain was identified during a study of T-cell reconstitution after alpha-beta-depleted transplantation in children. This CDR3 has 13 residues. Germline V gene lookup returns CDR1 LNHDA and CDR2 SQIVND (reference sequence). V lost 5 bases and J 7 bases, leaving 11 bases between the germline ends. Unique molecular identifiers were used to barcode this TCRbeta library. Using its own MiXCR run on the PCR reads, TCRdb lists one record per CDR3 protein. Seen here are about 200,000 distinct CDR3 sequences, 13% to 15% observed once, and the top ten hold roughly 13%. This TCR was recovered from a human donor who donated a stem cell graft to a child with acute lymphoblastic leukemia. The rearrangement joins TRBV19 to TRBJ2-2; D remains unclear. Sequences were derived from PBMCs from the stem cell graft donor, sampled from the stem cell graft. The CDR3 is CASSPQVGGELFF. CDR3 nucleotides: TGTGCCAGTAGTCCGCAGGTCGGCGGGGAGCTGTTTTTT.